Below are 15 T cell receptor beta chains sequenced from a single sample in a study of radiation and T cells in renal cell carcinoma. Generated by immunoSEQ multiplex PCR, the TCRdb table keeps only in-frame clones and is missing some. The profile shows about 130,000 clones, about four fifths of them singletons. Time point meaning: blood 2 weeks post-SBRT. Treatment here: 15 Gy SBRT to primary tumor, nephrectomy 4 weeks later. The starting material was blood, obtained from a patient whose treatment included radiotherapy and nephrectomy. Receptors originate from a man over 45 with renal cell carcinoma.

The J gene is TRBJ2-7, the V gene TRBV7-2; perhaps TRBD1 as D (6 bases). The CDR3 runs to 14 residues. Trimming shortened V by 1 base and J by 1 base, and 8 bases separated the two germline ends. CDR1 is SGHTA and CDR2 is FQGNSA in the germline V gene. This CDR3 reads CASSLGTGSYEQYF. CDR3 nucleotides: TGTGCCAGCAGCTTAGGAACAGGGTCCTACGAGCAGTACTTC.

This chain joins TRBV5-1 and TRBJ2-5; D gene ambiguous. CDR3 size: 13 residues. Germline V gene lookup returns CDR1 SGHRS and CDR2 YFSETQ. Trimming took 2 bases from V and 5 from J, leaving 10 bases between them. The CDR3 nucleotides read TGCGCCAGCAGCTTAGACGGTTGGGAGACCCAGTACTTC. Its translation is CASSLDGWETQYF.

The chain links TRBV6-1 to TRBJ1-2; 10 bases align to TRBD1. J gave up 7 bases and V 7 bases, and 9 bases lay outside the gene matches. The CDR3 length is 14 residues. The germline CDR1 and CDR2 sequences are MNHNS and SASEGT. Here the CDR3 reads CASIDGTGVGGYTF. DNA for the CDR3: TGTGCCAGCATCGACGGGACAGGGGTGGGTGGCTACACCTTC.

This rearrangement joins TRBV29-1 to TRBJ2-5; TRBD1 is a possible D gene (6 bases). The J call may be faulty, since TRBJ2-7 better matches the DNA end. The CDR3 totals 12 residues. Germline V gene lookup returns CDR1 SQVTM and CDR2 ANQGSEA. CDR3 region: CSGGRGIHEQYF. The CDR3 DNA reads TGCAGCGGTGGAAGGGGGATCCACGAGCAGTACTTC.

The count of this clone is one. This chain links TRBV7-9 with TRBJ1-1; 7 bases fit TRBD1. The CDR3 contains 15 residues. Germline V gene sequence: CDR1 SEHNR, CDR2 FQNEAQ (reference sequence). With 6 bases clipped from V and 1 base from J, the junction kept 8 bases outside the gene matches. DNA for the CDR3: TGTGCCAGCAGAGGATCGGGACAGACGAACACTGAAGCTTTCTTT. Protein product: CASRGSGQTNTEAFF.

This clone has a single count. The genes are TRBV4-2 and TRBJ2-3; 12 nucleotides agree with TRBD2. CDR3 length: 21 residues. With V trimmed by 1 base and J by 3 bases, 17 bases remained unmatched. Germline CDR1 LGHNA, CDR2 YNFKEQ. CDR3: CASSQVRSSGGAKIRTDTQYF. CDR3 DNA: TGTGCCAGCAGCCAAGTTAGGTCTAGCGGGGGGGCCAAGATAAGGACAGATACGCAGTATTTT.

This chain's CDR3 is CASGDAGREETQYF. The CDR3 DNA reads TGTGCCAGCGGGGACGCCGGCAGGGAAGAGACCCAGTACTTC. The chain has TRBV6-5 and TRBJ2-5; perhaps D is TRBD1 or TRBD2 (5 bases each). Trimming left V 8 bases short and J 3 bases short, with 16 bases between. Germline V gene lookup returns CDR1 MNHEY and CDR2 SVGAGI. The CDR3 has 14 residues.

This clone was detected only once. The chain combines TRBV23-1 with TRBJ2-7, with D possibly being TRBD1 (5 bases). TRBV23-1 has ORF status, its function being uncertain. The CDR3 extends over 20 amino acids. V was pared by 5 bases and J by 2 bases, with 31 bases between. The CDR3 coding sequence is TGCGCCAGCAGTGAAATCAGGCAGGGCCTATTAAGGATTAAAACCTACGAGCAGTACTTC. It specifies CASSEIRQGLLRIKTYEQYF.

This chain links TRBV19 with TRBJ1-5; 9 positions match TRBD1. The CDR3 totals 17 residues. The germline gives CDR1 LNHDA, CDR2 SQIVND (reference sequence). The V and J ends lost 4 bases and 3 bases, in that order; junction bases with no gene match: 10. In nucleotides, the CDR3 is TGTGCCAGTAGTAGTGGCACGGGACAGGGCTTCAATCAGCCCCAGCATTTT. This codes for CASSSGTGQGFNQPQHF. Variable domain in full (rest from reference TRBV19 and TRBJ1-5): DGGITQSPKYLFRKEGQNVTLSCEQNLNHDAMYWYRQDPGQGLRLIYYSQIVNDFQKGDIAEGYSVSREKKESFPLTVTSAQKNPTAFYLCASSSGTGQGFNQPQHFGDGTRLSIL.

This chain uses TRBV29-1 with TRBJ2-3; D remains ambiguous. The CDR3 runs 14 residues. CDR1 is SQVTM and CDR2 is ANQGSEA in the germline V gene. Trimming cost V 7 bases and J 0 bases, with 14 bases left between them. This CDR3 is CSALNEVSTDTQYF. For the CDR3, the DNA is TGCAGCGCCCTCAACGAGGTTAGCACAGATACGCAGTATTTT.

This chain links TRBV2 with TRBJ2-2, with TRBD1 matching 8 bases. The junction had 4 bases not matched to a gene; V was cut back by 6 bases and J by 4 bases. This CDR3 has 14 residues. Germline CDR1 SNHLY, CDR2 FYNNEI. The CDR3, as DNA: TGTGCCAGCAGCGGACAGGGAGGCACCGGGGAGCTGTTTTTT. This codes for CASSGQGGTGELFF.

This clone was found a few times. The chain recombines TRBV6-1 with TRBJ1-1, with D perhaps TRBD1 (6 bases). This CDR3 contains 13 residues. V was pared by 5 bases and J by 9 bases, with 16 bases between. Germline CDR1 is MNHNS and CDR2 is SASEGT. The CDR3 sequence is CASSRPQGSQAFF. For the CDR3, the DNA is TGTGCCAGCAGTAGACCACAGGGCTCCCAAGCTTTCTTT.

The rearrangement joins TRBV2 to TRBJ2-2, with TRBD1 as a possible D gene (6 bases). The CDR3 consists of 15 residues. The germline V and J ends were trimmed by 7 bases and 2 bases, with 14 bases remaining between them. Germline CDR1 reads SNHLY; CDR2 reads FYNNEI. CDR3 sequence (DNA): TGTGCCAGCACTATCCGGGACACTAACACCGGGGAGCTGTTTTTT. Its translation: CASTIRDTNTGELFF. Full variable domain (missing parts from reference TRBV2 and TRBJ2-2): EPEVTQTPSHQVTQMGQEVILRCVPISNHLYFYWYRQILGQKVEFLVSFYNNEISEKSEIFDDQFSVERPDGSNFTLKIRSTKLEDSAMYFCASTIRDTNTGELFFGEGSRLTVL.

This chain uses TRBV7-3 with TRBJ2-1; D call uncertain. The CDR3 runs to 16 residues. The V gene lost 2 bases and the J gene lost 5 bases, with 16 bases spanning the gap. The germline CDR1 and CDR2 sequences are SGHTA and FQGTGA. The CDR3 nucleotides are TGTGCCAGCAGCTTAGGGGTCTCTAACGACCACAATGAGCAGTTCTTC. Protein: CASSLGVSNDHNEQFF.

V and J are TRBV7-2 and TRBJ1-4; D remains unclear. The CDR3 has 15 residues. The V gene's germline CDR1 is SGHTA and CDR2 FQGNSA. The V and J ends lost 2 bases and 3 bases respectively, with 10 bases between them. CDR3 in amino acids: CASSLYTVANEKLFF. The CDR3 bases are TGTGCCAGCAGCTTATACACGGTGGCTAATGAAAAACTGTTTTTT.